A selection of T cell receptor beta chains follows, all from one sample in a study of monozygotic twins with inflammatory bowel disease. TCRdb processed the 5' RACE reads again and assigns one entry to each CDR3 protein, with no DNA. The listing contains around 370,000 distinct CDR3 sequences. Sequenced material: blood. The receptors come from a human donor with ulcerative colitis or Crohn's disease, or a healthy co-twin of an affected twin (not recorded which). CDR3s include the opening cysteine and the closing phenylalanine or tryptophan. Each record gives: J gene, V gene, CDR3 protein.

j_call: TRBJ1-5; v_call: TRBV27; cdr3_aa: CASSLNGERKPQHF
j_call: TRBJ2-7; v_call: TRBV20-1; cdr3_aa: CSARGSAYEQYF
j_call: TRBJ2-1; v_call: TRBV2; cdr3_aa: CASLGGGTTYNEQFF
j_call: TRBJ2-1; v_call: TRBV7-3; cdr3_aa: CASSFDVTDEQFF
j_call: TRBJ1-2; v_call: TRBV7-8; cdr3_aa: CASRPGQGDYGYTF
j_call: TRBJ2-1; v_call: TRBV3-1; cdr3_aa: CASSLRPSGHSNEQFF
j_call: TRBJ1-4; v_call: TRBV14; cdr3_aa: CASSQEALGPTGEKLFF
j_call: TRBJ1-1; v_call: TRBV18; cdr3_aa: CASSLLAENTEAFF
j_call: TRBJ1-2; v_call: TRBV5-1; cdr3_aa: CASSPMDRGRMAVGYTF
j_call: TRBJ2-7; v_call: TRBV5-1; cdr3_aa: CASRALPGREQYF
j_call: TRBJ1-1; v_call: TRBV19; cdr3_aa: CASSIGRNGNTEAFF
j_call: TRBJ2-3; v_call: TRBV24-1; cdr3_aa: CATSDSYTQYF
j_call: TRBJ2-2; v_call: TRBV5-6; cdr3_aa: CASSRYRVGTGELFF
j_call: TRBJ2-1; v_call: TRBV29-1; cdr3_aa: CSVGGPVLYNEQFF
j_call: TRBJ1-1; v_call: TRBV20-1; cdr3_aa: CSAREAGGFTEAFF
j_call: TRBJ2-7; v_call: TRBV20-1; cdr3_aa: CSANAGPASYEQYF
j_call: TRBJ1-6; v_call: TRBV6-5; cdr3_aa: CASSSTSGTHLHF
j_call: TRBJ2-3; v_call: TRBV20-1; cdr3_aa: CSANSGGGPGDTQYF
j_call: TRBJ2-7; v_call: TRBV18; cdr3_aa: CASSQQGHSYEQYF
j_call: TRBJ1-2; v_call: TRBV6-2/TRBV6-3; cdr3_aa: CASRYTGALNYGYTF
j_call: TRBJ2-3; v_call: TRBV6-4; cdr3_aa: CASSNGGPDTQYF
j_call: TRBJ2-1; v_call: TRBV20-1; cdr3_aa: CSARGGGPYNEQFF
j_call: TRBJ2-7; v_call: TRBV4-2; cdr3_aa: CASSQEVGISYEQYF
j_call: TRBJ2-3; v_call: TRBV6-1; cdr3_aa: CASTMTDRGRQDTQYF
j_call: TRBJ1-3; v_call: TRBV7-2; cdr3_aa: CASSPSVSSTGNTIYF
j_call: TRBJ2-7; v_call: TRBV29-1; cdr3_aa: CSAISGTATYEQYF
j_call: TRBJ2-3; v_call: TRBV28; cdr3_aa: CASSPDREIVTQYF
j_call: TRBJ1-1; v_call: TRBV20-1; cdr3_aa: CSAPKAGTMNTEAFF
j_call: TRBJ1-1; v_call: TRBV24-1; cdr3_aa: CATSDGQSRTEAFF
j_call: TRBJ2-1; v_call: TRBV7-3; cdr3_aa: CASSPKGSNNEQFF
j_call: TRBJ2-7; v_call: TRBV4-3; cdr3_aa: CASSQDFGLAGGREQYF
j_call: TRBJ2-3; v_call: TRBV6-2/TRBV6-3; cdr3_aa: CASSYYGGVDTQYF
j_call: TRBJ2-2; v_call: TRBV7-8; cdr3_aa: CASSLIVGGGNTGELFF
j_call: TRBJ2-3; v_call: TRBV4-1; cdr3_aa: CASSQELDSSGSTDTQYF
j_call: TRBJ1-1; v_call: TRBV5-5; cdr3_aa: CASSPRQPNTEAFF
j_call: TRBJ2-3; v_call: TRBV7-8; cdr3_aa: CASSRNRGARTDTQYF
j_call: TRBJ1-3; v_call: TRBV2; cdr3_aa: CASADRGNTIYF
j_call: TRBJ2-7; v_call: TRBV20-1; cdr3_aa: CSARDTAGGYNEQYF
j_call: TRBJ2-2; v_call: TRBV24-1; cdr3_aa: CATSDSTGPNTGELFF
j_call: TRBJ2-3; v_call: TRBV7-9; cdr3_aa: CASRKERGLDTQYF